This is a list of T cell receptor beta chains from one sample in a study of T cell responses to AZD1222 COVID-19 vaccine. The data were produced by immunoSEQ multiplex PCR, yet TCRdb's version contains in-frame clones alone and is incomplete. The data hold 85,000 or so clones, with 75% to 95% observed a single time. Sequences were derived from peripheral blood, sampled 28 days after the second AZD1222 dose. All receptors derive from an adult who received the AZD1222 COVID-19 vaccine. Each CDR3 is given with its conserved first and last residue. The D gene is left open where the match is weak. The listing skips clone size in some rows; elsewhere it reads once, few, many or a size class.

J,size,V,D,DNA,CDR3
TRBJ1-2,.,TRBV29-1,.,TGCAGCGCAGATTGGTCTGGGTACGGCTACACCTTC,CSADWSGYGYTF
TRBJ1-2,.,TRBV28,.,TGTGCCAGCAGTGCACCGCAGGGAAGCTATGGCTACACCTTC,CASSAPQGSYGYTF
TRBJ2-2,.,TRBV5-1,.,TGCGCCAGCAGCAGAGGGATGAGTAGCGCGAACACCGGGGAGCTGTTTTTT,CASSRGMSSANTGELFF
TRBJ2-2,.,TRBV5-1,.,TGCGCCAGCAGCTTGCTTGGGCAGAACACCGGGGAGCTGTTTTTT,CASSLLGQNTGELFF
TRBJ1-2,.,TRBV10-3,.,TGTGCCATCAGTGAGTCTTGGCAGGGCAACTATGGCTACACCTTC,CAISESWQGNYGYTF
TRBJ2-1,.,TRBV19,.,TGTGCCAGTAGTCTCCGTGGACCCAGACAATCCTCCTACAATGAGCAGTTCTTC,CASSLRGPRQSSYNEQFF
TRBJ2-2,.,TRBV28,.,TGTGCCAGCAGCCAGGAGGGTGACACCGGGGAGCTGTTTTTT,CASSQEGDTGELFF
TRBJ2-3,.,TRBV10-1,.,TGCGCCAGCAGTGAGTCGTGGCGGGGAGCTGAGGGGGATACGCAGTATTTT,CASSESWRGAEGDTQYF
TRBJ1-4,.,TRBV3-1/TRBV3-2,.,TGTGCCAGCAGCCCCGGGATCCTGAATGAAAAACTGTTTTTT,CASSPGILNEKLFF
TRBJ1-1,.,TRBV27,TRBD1,TGTGCCAGCAGTTCCCACTCGACAGGGGACAACACTGAAGCTTTCTTT,CASSSHSTGDNTEAFF
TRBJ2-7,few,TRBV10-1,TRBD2,TGCGCCAGCAGTGAGGGAGCGGGGGAAAACGAGCAGTACTTC,CASSEGAGENEQYF
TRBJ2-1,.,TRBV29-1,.,TGCAGCGTTGTGTTGGGGCACAAACCCAATGAGCAGTTCTTC,CSVVLGHKPNEQFF
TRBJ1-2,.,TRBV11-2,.,TGTGCCAGCAGCCCTGACAGTCTCTATGGCTACACCTTC,CASSPDSLYGYTF
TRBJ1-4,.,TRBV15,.,TGTGCCACCAGCAGGGGCCCTAATGAAAAACTGTTTTTT,CATSRGPNEKLFF
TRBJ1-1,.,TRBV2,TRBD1,TGTGCCAGCAGGAACGACAGGGCCACTGAAGCTTTCTTT,CASRNDRATEAFF
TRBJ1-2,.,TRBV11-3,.,TGTGCCAGCAGCTTGAAGACGGATATCTACTATGGCTACACCTTC,CASSLKTDIYYGYTF
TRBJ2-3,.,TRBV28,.,TGTGCCAGCAGTTTTCTCCGGCCCAATTCCGATACGCAGTATTTT,CASSFLRPNSDTQYF
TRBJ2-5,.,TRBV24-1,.,TGTGCCACCAGCCACAGCCAAGAGACCCAGTACTTC,CATSHSQETQYF
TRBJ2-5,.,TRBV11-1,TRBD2,TGTGCCAGCAGCCTAGCCAAACACCGGGAGGTAAAAGAGACCCAGTACTTC,CASSLAKHREVKETQYF
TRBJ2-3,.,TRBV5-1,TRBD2,TGCGCCAGCAGGTTTCAAGCGGGGACCTCCACAGATACGCAGTATTTT,CASRFQAGTSTDTQYF
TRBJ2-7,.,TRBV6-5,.,TGTGCCAGCAGTTACCCTCAGGTTGGGTACTTC,CASSYPQVGYF
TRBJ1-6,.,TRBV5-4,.,TGTGCCAGCAGCTTGATCAGGACGGACTTTAATTCACCCCTCCACTTT,CASSLIRTDFNSPLHF
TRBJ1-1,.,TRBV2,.,TGTGCCAGCAGTGAAGAGGTCCGGGGGGCTTTCTTT,CASSEEVRGAFF
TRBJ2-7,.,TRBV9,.,TGTGCCAGCAGCCCATCCCTAGCGCAAGTCTCCTACGAGCAGTACTTC,CASSPSLAQVSYEQYF
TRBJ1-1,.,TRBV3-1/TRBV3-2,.,TGTGCCAGCAGCCAGGGGGTCACTGAAGCTTTCTTT,CASSQGVTEAFF
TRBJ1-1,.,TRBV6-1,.,TGTGCCAGCAGTGAAGATGAGAACACTGAAGCTTTCTTT,CASSEDENTEAFF
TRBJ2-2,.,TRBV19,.,TGTGCCAGTAGTATCGGTTCGGCTGCCGGGGAGCTGTTTTTT,CASSIGSAAGELFF
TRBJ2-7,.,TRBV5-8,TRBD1,TGTGCCAGCAGCTTGGGGGGACAGTCCTTCCGCGAGCAGTACTTC,CASSLGGQSFREQYF
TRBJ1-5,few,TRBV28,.,TGTGCCAGCACTAAGGGCAACAATCAGCCCCAGCATTTT,CASTKGNNQPQHF
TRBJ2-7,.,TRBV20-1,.,TGCAGTGCTATAAGAGACTACGAGCAGTACTTC,CSAIRDYEQYF
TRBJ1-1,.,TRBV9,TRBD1,TGTGCCAGCAGCGTAGTGGGACAGGGGGGGACTGAAGCTTTCTTT,CASSVVGQGGTEAFF
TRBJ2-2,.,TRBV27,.,TGTGCCAGCAGTTTTGGGGGATCGAACACCGGGGAGCTGTTTTTT,CASSFGGSNTGELFF
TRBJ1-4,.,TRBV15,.,TGTGCCACCAGCAGAGATCGACAGGTTAATGAAAAACTGTTTTTT,CATSRDRQVNEKLFF
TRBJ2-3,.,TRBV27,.,TGTGCCAGCAGTCCCAGTAGCCAGGGCACAGATACGCAGTATTTT,CASSPSSQGTDTQYF
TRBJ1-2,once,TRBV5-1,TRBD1,TGCGCCAGCAGCTTGAACCGGGACAGGGGCTTTTGTACCTTC,CASSLNRDRGFCTF
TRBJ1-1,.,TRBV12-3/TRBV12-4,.,TGTGCCAGCAGTTTTTACACTGAAGCTTTCTTT,CASSFYTEAFF
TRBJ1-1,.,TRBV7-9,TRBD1,TGTGCCAGCAGCCCGCTGGACAGGCAAAACACTGAAGCTTTCTTT,CASSPLDRQNTEAFF
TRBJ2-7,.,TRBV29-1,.,TGCAGCGTTGAAGGGCAGGGCTACGAGCAGTACTTC,CSVEGQGYEQYF
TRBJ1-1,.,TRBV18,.,TGTGCCAGCTCACCAGACGTCAGTACTGAAGCTTTCTTT,CASSPDVSTEAFF
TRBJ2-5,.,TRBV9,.,TGTGCCAGCAGCGTAAGCAGGGAAGAGACCCAGTACTTC,CASSVSREETQYF
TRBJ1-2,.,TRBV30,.,TGTGCCTGGAGTGTACGTCGGCGGAACTATGGCTACACCTTC,CAWSVRRRNYGYTF
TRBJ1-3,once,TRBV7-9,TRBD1,TGTGCCAGCAGCTTATTTGGGACAGGCTCTGGAAACACCATATATTTT,CASSLFGTGSGNTIYF
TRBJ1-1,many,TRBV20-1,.,TGCAGTGCTAGTTGGGGGGAATCACGCACTGAAGCTTTCTTT,CSASWGESRTEAFF
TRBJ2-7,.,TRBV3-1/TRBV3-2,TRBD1,TGTGCCAGCAGCCATCTCGGGACAGGCTACGAGCAGTACTTC,CASSHLGTGYEQYF
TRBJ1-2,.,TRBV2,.,TGTGCCAGCATCCCGGACACGGACTATGGCTACACCTTC,CASIPDTDYGYTF
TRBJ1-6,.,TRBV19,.,TGTGCCAGTAGTCCCCCCCAGTCACCCCTCCACTTT,CASSPPQSPLHF
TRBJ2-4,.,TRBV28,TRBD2,TGTGCCAGCGGAGGAGCGGGAGAAGCCAAAAACATTCAGTACTTC,CASGGAGEAKNIQYF
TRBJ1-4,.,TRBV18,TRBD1,TGTGCCAGCTCACCACCGACAGGGGGGCCCTCGAAGAAACTGTTTTTT,CASSPPTGGPSKKLFF
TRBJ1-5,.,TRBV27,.,TGTGCCAGCAGTTTAGAGGACAATCAGCCCCAGCATTTT,CASSLEDNQPQHF
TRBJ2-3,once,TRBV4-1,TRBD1,TGCGCCAGCAGCCAAGTACCGACAGGGGCCGGCGAGGATACGCAGTATTTT,CASSQVPTGAGEDTQYF
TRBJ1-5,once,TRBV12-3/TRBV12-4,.,TGTGCCAGCAGTTTATATGGGGCTCAGCCCCAGCATTTT,CASSLYGAQPQHF
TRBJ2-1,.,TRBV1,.,TGCACCAGCAGCCAATCCCGGGACAGGGTCAATGAGCAGTTCTTC,CTSSQSRDRVNEQFF
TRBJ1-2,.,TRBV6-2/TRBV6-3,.,TGTGCCAGCAGTTACTCCCAGACCCGCTATGGCTACACCTTC,CASSYSQTRYGYTF
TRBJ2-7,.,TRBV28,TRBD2,TGTGCCAGCAGTTCGCCGCCCCTAGCGGGAGTGCGATACGAGCAGTACTTC,CASSSPPLAGVRYEQYF
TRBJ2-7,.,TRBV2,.,TGTGCCAGCAGCGGGAGGGGGCGGTACGAGCAGTACTTC,CASSGRGRYEQYF
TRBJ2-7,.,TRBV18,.,TGTGCCAGCTCACCCTATTCGGACGGGAGCTCCTACGAGCAGTACTTC,CASSPYSDGSSYEQYF
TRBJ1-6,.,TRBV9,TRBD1,TGTGCCAGCAGCCCAAGCCCGACAGGGGCGAGGAGTTCACCCCTCCACTTT,CASSPSPTGARSSPLHF